The present T cell receptor (beta chain) was sequenced within a study of blood T cell repertoires in COVID-19. As processed by the authors: How many nucleated cells were present was estimated from reference gene primer amplification. Assay: immunoSEQ multiplex PCR; the TCRdb copy retains only in-frame clones and omits some. Clonal size and the V and J genes are those of that table, whereas D and trimming came from the DNA. Found here are roughly 410,000 clones, roughly 90% of them singletons; the top ten hold 1.5% to 1.7%. A Seattle source enrolled patients during active infection and followed them longitudinally. The origin of this receptor is a middle-aged woman with COVID-19, enrolled during active disease. Source material: peripheral blood.

CDR3 region: CASSAPPGQVGHF. CDR3 in DNA: TGTGCCAGCAGTGCGCCCCCGGGACAGGTCGGGCACTTT. J is TRBJ1-6 and V is TRBV28; TRBD1 aligns across 8 bases. This CDR3 has 13 amino acids. Germline V gene data show CDR1 as MDHEN and CDR2 as SYDVKM. After removal of 5 bases from V and 19 bases from J, the junction contained 13 bases not matched to a gene. The whole variable domain, remainder taken from reference TRBV28 and TRBJ1-6, is DVKVTQSSRYLVKRTGEKVFLECVQDMDHENMFWYRQDPGLGLRLIYFSYDVKMKEKGDIPEGYSVSREKKERFSLILESASTNQTSMYLCASSAPPGQVGHFGNGTRLTVT.